This T cell receptor (beta chain) is drawn from a study of T-cell memory formation after mild COVID-19. Study-wide findings and caveats: Confirmation was lacking for SARS-CoV-2 specificity of second-wave clones that peaked on day 37.

The length of the CDR3 is 11 residues. The germline CDR1 and CDR2 sequences are LGHDT and YNNKEL (reference sequence). V shed 6 bases and J shed 7 bases, with 7 bases lying between them. This clonotype was recorded at least ten times. Its cognate antigen is unknown. TCRdb used MiXCR to reprocess the 5' RACE reads, holding one entry per CDR3 protein. This sample yields just over 350,000 distinct CDR3 sequences, of which 13% to 15% are seen a single time; around 21% belongs to the top ten. This clonotype was obtained from a man aged 18 to 30 who had mild COVID-19 (a few samples of this study predate the infection). Cell type and time point are not known. The chain employs TRBV3-1 and TRBJ2-1; D not certain. The material sequenced was PBMCs or a T cell subset sorted from them (not recorded which). In DNA form, the CDR3 reads TGTGCCAGCAGTCTTCGAAATGAGCAGTTCTTC. Amino acids: CASSLRNEQFF.